The sequence of this TCR beta chain was determined in a study of OX40 agonist ivuxolimab in advanced cancers. Looking at the study overall: Three patients, one with hepatocellular carcinoma and two with cutaneous melanoma, achieved partial responses.

Study-wide results and caveats: On average, CD8+ T cells had more expanded clones than CD4+. The study did not work out the antigen specificity of the expanded peripheral T cells.

Produced via immunoSEQ multiplex PCR; TCRdb's table is partial and in-frame only. The table records about 70,000 clones, roughly 90% of them present only once. The CDR3 runs 18 residues. Germline-derived CDR1 and CDR2 are SEHNR and FQNEAQ (reference sequence). V was shortened by 5 bases and J by 0 bases, with 20 bases between the two germline ends. For this clone: The antigen is not known.

The chain joins TRBV7-9 to TRBJ1-5; no reliable D call. This TCR was recovered from an adult with an advanced solid tumor such as melanoma, head and neck, liver or kidney cancer. The source material was CD4+ or CD8+ T cells sorted from blood, sampled in a trial of the OX40 agonist ivuxolimab. In DNA form, the CDR3 reads TGTGCCAGCAGCCCCATCCGGGCCCAAGAAGGTAGCAATCAGCCCCAGCATTTT. This gives the protein CASSPIRAQEGSNQPQHF.